Each of the 10 T cell receptor beta chains below was sequenced from the same sample in a study of cytomegalovirus exposure and HLA in healthy donors. PCR amplification relied on 60 Vbeta primers (plus 13 Jbeta primers). TCRdb keeps only in-frame clones here, not all; method: immunoSEQ multiplex PCR. This repertoire shows 270,000 or so clones, roughly 89% found once; its top ten account for roughly 4%. The material sequenced was PBMCs. The receptors were gathered from a man aged 40-49 years in good health and CMV-seropositive.

V is TRBV15 and J is TRBJ2-7; no reliable D call. This CDR3 contains 16 residues. The V and J ends lost 5 bases and 5 bases respectively, with 22 bases between them. Germline assignment: CDR1 LNHNV and CDR2 YYDKDF (reference sequence). The CDR3 loop is CATSPPGFPTGDEQYF. For the CDR3, the DNA is TGTGCCACCAGCCCCCCCGGTTTTCCCACTGGAGACGAGCAGTACTTC.

This sequence joins TRBV5-1 and TRBJ1-6; D uncertain. Per the germline V gene, CDR1 is SGHRS and CDR2 is YFSETQ. V was clipped by 4 bases and J by 9 bases, with 11 bases between them. The CDR3 spans 13 residues. CDR3 residues: CASSPTTVSPLHF. CDR3 nucleotide sequence: TGCGCCAGCAGCCCAACAACCGTTTCACCCCTCCACTTT.

The CDR3 DNA follows: TGTGCCAGCAGCTTAGGCGGTGATTCCTACGAGCAGTACTTC. It translates to CASSLGGDSYEQYF. The gene calls are TRBV7-2 and TRBJ2-5; no clear D gene. The end of the DNA is better explained by TRBJ2-7, so the J call may be wrong. Germline CDR1 and CDR2: SGHTA and FQGNSA. The CDR3 sequence is 14 residues long.

The chain combines TRBV7-9 with TRBJ2-2, with 10 bases that match TRBD1. CDR3 length: 16 residues. Trimming cost V 3 bases and J 7 bases; bases outside gene matches: 8. Germline V gene data show CDR1 as SEHNR and CDR2 as FQNEAQ (reference sequence). Here the CDR3 DNA reads TGTGCCAGCAGCTTCCCCGGGACAGGGGATTTCGGGGAGCTGTTTTTT. Residues: CASSFPGTGDFGELFF.

The chain couples TRBV7-9 to TRBJ2-7, with D maybe TRBD1 (6 bases). V lost 1 base and J 5 bases, leaving 12 bases between the germline ends. CDR1 SEHNR and CDR2 FQNEAQ come from the germline V gene (reference sequence). The CDR3 runs 14 residues. The CDR3 coding sequence is TGTGCCAGCAGCTTAGTGGACAGCCCCCACGAGCAGTACTTC. It codes for CASSLVDSPHEQYF. Full variable domain (remainder filled in from reference TRBV7-9 and TRBJ2-7): DTGVSQNPRHKITKRGQNVTFRCDPISEHNRLYWYRQTLGQGPEFLTYFQNEAQLEKSRLLSDRFSAERPKGSFSTLEIQRTEQGDSAMYLCASSLVDSPHEQYFGPGTRLTVT.

The gene calls are TRBV19 and TRBJ2-7; D gene unclear. CDR1 LNHDA and CDR2 SQIVND come from the germline V gene (reference sequence). This CDR3 region has 14 residues. Deletions cut 0 bases from V and 6 bases from J, with 12 bases between. CDR3 region: CASSIDGGVAEQYF. For the CDR3, the DNA is TGTGCCAGTAGTATAGATGGCGGTGTAGCCGAGCAGTACTTC.

The rearrangement uses TRBV7-9 and TRBJ2-2, with D possibly TRBD1 on 6 matching bases. This CDR3 has 14 residues. V lost 1 base and J lost 5, with 8 bases in between. Germline assignment: CDR1 SEHNR and CDR2 FQNEAQ (reference sequence). The CDR3 loop reads CASSLEGGTGELFF. The CDR3 DNA reads TGTGCCAGCAGCTTAGAAGGGGGTACCGGGGAGCTGTTTTTT.

The chain couples TRBV7-2 to TRBJ1-1; D gene unclear. Germline assignment: CDR1 SGHTA and CDR2 FQGNSA. The V end lost 3 bases, the J end lost 1 base, and 9 bases lay between the germline ends. This CDR3 spans 14 amino acids. The CDR3 DNA reads TGTGCCAGCAGCTTGGGCCGCTCGAACACTGAAGCTTTCTTT. Amino acid sequence: CASSLGRSNTEAFF.

This sequence joins TRBV29-1 and TRBJ1-4; D might be TRBD1 (6 bases). This CDR3 region has 13 residues. Per the germline V gene, CDR1 is SQVTM and CDR2 is ANQGSEA. V was trimmed by 3 bases and J by 11 bases, leaving 16 bases between them. CDR3 DNA sequence: TGCAGCGTTGAGGACAGCAAGAGGGGGAAACTGTTTTTT. It specifies CSVEDSKRGKLFF.

CDR3 loop: CASSQPTSGVNTGELFF. The DNA of the CDR3 is TGTGCCAGCAGCCAACCTACTAGCGGGGTAAACACCGGGGAGCTGTTTTTT. This rearrangement joins TRBV14 to TRBJ2-2; 10 bases align to TRBD2. Germline CDR1 is SGHDN and CDR2 is FVKESK. CDR3 length: 17 amino acids. The V segment lost 2 bases and the J segment 2 bases; nucleotides outside the gene matches: 5.